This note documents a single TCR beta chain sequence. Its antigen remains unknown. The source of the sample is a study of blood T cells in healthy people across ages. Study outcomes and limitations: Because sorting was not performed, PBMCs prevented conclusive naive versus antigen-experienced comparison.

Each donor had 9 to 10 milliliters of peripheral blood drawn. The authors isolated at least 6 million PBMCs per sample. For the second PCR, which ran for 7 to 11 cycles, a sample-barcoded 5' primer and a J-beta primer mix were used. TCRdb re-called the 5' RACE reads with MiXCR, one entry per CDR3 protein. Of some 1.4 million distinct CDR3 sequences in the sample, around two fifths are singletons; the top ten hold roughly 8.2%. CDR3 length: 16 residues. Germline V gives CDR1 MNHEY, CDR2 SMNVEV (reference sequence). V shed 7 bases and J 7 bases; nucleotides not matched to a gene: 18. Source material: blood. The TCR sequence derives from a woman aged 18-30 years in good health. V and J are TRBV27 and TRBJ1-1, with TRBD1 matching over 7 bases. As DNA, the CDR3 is TGTGCCAGCACCTGGGGAGGGGGCGCCTTGAGCGGTGAAGCTTTCTTT. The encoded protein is CASTWGGGALSGEAFF.